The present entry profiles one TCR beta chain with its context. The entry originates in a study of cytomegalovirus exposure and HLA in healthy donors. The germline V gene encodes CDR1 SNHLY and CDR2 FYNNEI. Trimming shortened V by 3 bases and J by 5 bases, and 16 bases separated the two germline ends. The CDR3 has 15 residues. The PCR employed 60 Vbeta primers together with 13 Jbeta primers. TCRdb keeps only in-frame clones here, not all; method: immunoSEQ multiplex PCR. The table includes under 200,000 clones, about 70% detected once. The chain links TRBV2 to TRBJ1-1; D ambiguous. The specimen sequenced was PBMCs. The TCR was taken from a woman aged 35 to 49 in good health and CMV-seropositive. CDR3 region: CASSDEPGVRTEAFF. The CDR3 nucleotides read TGTGCCAGCAGTGACGAGCCCGGGGTGAGAACTGAAGCTTTCTTT.